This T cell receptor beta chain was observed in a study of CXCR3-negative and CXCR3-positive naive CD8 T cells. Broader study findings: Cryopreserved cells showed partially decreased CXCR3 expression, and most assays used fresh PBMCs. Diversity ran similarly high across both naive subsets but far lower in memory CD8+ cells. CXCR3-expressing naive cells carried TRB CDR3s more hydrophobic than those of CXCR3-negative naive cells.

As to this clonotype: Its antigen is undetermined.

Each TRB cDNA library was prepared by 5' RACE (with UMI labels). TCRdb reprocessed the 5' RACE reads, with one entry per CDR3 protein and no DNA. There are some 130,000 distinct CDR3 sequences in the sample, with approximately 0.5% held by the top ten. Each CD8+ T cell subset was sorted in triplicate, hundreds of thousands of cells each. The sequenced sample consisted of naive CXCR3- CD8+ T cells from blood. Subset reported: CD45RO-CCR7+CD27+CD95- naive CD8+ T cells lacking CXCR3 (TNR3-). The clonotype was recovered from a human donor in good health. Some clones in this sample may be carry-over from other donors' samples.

The CDR3 region is CASSQGQGYEPYF. This chain links TRBV19 with TRBJ2-7; TCRdb's D call of TRBD1 is untestable without DNA. Germline V lookup: CDR1 LNHDA, CDR2 SQIVND (reference sequence). This CDR3 spans 13 amino acids. The variable domain in full, completed from reference TRBV19 and TRBJ2-7, reads DGGITQSPKYLFRKEGQNVTLSCEQNLNHDAMYWYRQDPGQGLRLIYYSQIVNDFQKGDIAEGYSVSREKKESFPLTVTSAQKNPTAFYLCASSQGQGYEPYFGPGTRLTVT.